The sequence of this TCR beta chain was determined in a study of blood T cell repertoires in COVID-19. Cohorts were assigned according to the clinical history that participants reported. Assay used: immunoSEQ multiplex PCR; TCRdb lists only in-frame clones, some missing. The table records about 320,000 clones, approximately 88% of them present only once. The CDR3 spans 12 residues. In germline, CDR1 is SGHTA, CDR2 FQGTGA. Trimming removed 5 bases from V and 14 bases from J; junction bases left unmatched: 5. This receptor was taken from a man between 60 and 75 years old who had recovered from COVID-19. This chain joins TRBV7-3 and TRBJ2-3, with 12 bases that match TRBD2. Material for sequencing was PBMCs or T cells enriched from blood (not recorded which). CDR3 sequence (DNA): TGTGCCAGCAGCGTACTAGCGGGGGGCCTGTATTTT. Translated, it gives CASSVLAGGLYF.